The present T cell receptor beta chain was sequenced within a study of PD-L1 blockade in urothelial cancer. Study-level information: The patients first took atezolizumab in about 2014, receiving 1,200 mg intravenously every 3 weeks. Prior exposure to chemotherapy in patients amounted to 0 to 3 regimens received.

Indicated time point: pretreatment peripheral blood. Individual patients had between 1 and 8 samples, taken pretreatment and on-treatment. The V gene's germline CDR1 is SGHRS and CDR2 YFSETQ. The CDR3 length is 14 residues. V shed 2 bases and J 3 bases; nucleotides not matched to a gene: 4. The repertoire was sequenced with immunoSEQ multiplex PCR; TCRdb's copy has only in-frame clones and lacks some. This sample has about 72,000 clones, with around 85% found just once. Sequenced here: PBMCs, sampled around atezolizumab (anti-PD-L1) treatment. This sequence joins TRBV5-1 and TRBJ2-7; TRBD1 matches at 8 bases. This clonotype was obtained from a man aged 55-75 years with urothelial cancer. CDR3: CASSFPGQDYEQYF. The CDR3 coding sequence is TGCGCCAGCAGCTTTCCGGGACAGGACTACGAGCAGTACTTC.